This T cell receptor (beta chain) is drawn from a study of T cell responses to AZD1222 COVID-19 vaccine. Background on the study: The analysis combined second doses at about 4 or about 12 weeks. The study's findings and limits: Donors were mostly white British, more females; clonal diversity possibly underestimated. Repertoires were collected only later (after the peak T cell response had occurred). Nearly half of spike-specific TCRs reportedly go after variant regions that carry no mutations.

Comments on this clone: The antigen is not known.

Profiling relied on immunoSEQ multiplex PCR, and the TCRdb table lists in-frame clones only, not all of them. Of about 150,000 clones detected, 75% to 90% appear once; the ten largest clones hold 4.1%. Sequencing used peripheral blood, obtained on day 0 of AZD1222 vaccination. The source is an adult in good health.

CDR3 loop: CASSQVRGANVLTF. The DNA for the CDR3 is TGTGCCAGCAGCCAAGTACGAGGGGCCAACGTCCTGACTTTC. The chain joins TRBV3-1 (or the pseudogene TRBV3-2) to TRBJ2-6; D not resolved. The CDR3 has 14 amino acids. The ends were cut back, 1 base at V and 4 bases at J, with 5 bases in the middle. Germline V gives CDR1 LGHDT, CDR2 YNNKEL (reference sequence).